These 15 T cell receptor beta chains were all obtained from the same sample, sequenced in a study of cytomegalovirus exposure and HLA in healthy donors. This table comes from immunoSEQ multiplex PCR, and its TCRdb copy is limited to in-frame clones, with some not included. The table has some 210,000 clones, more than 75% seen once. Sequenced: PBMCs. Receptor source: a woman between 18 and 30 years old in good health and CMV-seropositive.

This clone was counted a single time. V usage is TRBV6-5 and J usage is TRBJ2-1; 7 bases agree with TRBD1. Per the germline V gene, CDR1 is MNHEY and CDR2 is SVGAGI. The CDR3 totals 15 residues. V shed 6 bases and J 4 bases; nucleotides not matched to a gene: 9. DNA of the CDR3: TGTGCCAGCAGAGTTACAGGGGTCGCTTACAATGAGCAGTTCTTC. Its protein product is CASRVTGVAYNEQFF.

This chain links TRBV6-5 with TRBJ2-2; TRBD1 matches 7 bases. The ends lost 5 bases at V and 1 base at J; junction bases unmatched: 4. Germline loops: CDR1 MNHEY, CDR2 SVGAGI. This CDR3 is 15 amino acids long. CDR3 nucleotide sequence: TGTGCCAGCAGTACTTGGACAGGGAACACCGGGGAGCTGTTTTTT. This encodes CASSTWTGNTGELFF.

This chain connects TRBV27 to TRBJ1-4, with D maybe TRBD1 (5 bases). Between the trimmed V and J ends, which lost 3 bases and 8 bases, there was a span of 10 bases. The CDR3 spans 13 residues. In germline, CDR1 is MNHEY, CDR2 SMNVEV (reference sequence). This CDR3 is CASSFGAREKLFF. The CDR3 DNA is TGTGCCAGCAGTTTTGGGGCGCGGGAAAAACTGTTTTTT.

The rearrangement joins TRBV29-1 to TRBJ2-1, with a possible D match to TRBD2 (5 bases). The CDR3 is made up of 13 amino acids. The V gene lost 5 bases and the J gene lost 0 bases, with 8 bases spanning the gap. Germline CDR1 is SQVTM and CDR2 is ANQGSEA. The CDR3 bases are TGCAGCGTTACTAGTTCCTCCTACAATGAGCAGTTCTTC. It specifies CSVTSSSYNEQFF.

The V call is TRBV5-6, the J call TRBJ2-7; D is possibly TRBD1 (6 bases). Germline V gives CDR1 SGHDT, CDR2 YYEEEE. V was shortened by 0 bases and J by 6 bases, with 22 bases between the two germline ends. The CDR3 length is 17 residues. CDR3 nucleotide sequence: TGTGCCAGCAGCTTGGACCGATTTACAGGGAAGTCGGGCGAGCAGTACTTC. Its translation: CASSLDRFTGKSGEQYF.

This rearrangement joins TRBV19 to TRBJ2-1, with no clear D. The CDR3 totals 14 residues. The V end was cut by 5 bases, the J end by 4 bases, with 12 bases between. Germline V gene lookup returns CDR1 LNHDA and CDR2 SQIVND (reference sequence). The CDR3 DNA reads TGTGCCAGTAGTCTGGCGCAGGTATACAATGAGCAGTTCTTC. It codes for CASSLAQVYNEQFF.

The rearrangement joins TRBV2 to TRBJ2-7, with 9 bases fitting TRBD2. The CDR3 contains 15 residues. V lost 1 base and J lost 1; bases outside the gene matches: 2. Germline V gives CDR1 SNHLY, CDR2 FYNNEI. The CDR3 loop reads CASSEGTSVSYEQYF. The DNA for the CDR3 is TGTGCCAGCAGTGAAGGGACTAGCGTTTCCTACGAGCAGTACTTC.

CDR3 amino acids: CATSRGGDLNEKLFF. As DNA, the CDR3 is TGTGCCACCAGCAGAGGGGGCGATTTGAATGAAAAACTGTTTTTT. The J gene is TRBJ1-4, the V gene TRBV15, with a weak D call TRBD1 (5 bases). Trimming took off 1 base at V and 5 bases at J, with 11 bases between the two ends. This CDR3 is built from 15 residues. Looked up from germline, CDR1 is LNHNV and CDR2 is YYDKDF (reference sequence).

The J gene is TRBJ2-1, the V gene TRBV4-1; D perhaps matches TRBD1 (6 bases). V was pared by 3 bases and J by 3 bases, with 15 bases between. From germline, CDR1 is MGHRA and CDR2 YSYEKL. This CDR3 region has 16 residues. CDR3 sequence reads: CASSHERQEDYNEQFF. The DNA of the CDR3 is TGCGCCAGCAGCCACGAACGACAGGAAGACTACAATGAGCAGTTCTTC.

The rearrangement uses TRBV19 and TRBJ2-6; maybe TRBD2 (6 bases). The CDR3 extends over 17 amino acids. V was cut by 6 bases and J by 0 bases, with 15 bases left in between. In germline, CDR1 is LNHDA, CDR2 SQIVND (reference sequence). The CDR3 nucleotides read TGTGCCAGTAGCACCGGAAGGAGGGACTCTGGGGCCAACGTCCTGACTTTC. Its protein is CASSTGRRDSGANVLTF.

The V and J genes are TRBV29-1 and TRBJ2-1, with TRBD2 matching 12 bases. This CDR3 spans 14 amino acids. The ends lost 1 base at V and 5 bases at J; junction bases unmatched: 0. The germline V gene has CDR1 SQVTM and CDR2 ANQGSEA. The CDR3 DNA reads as TGCAGCGTTGAAGGGACTAGCGGGAACAATGAGCAGTTCTTC. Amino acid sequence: CSVEGTSGNNEQFF.

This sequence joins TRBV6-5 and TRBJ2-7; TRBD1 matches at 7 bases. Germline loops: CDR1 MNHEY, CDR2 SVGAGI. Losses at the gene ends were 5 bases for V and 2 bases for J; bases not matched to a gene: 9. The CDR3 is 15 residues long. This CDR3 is CASSQGQVGPYEQYF. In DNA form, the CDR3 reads TGTGCCAGCAGTCAAGGACAGGTCGGCCCCTACGAGCAGTACTTC.

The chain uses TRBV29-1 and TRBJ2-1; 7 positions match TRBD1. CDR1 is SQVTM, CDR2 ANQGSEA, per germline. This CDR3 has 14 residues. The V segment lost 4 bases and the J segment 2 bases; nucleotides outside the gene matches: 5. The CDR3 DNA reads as TGCAGCGTTGCCCACAGGGGAACCTACAATGAGCAGTTCTTC. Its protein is CSVAHRGTYNEQFF.

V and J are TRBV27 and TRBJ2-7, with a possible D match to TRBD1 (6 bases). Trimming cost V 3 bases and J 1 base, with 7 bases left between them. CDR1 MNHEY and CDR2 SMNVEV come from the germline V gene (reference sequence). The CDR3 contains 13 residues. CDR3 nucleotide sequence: TGTGCCAGCAGTTTCCAGGGGTCCTACGAGCAGTACTTC. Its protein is CASSFQGSYEQYF.

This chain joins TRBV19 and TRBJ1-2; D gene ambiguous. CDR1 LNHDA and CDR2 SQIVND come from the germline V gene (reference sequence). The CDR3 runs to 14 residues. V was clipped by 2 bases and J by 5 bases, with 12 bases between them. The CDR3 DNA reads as TGTGCCAGTAGTATACCCGGGTCCGTGTATGGCTACACCTTC. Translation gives CASSIPGSVYGYTF.